Shown below are 22 T cell receptor beta chains from a single sample sequenced in a study of blood T cell repertoires in COVID-19. Sequencing was performed with immunoSEQ multiplex PCR; in TCRdb, only in-frame clones are kept and a portion is missing. The sample yields around 200,000 clones, about 86% seen once. The sequenced material came from peripheral blood. These receptors were collected from a man in his sixties or seventies with active or convalescent COVID-19.

The rearrangement uses TRBV5-1 and TRBJ1-4, with D tentatively TRBD1 (5 bases). The CDR3 is 14 amino acids. The V end lost 4 bases, the J end lost 6 bases, and 13 bases lay between the germline ends. Germline assignment: CDR1 SGHRS and CDR2 YFSETQ. The CDR3 spells CASSPLGGDEKLFF. CDR3 DNA sequence: TGCGCCAGCAGCCCGCTGGGGGGGGATGAAAAACTGTTTTTT.

This chain's CDR3 is CASSYSTGTMDPNEQFF. CDR3 bases: TGTGCCAGCAGTTACTCGACGGGGACAATGGATCCCAATGAGCAGTTCTTC. The gene calls are TRBV6-2 or TRBV6-3 and TRBJ2-1; D is perhaps TRBD1 (6 bases). This CDR3 has 17 residues. Trimming removed 0 bases at V and 6 bases at J, with 18 bases between. Germline values: CDR1 MNHEY, CDR2 SVGEGT.

J is TRBJ1-5 and V is TRBV5-8; 7 nucleotides agree with TRBD1. Per the germline V gene, CDR1 is SGHTS and CDR2 is YDEGEE. This CDR3 contains 14 residues. The junction had 3 bases not matched to a gene; V was cut back by 4 bases and J by 2 bases. The CDR3 is CASSDRVGNQPQHF. CDR3 bases: TGTGCCAGCAGCGACAGGGTGGGCAATCAGCCCCAGCATTTT.

This clone has a single count. The chain combines TRBV28 with TRBJ1-5; D is unclear. V gave up 3 bases and J gave up 4 bases, with 13 bases separating them. The CDR3 extends over 15 amino acids. Germline V gives CDR1 MDHEN, CDR2 SYDVKM. CDR3 bases: TGTGCCAGCAGTTTGGGCCCCCGTAGGAATCAGCCCCAGCATTTT. Amino acids: CASSLGPRRNQPQHF.

The chain combines TRBV4-1 with TRBJ1-5; TRBD1 matches 8 bases. Germline CDR1 MGHRA, CDR2 YSYEKL. The junction had 0 bases not matched to a gene; V was cut back by 1 base and J by 4 bases. The CDR3 totals 14 residues. As DNA, the CDR3 is TGCGCCAGCAGCCAAGGGGACAGGAATCAGCCCCAGCATTTT. This codes for CASSQGDRNQPQHF.

This clone was seen a single time. The chain has TRBV20-1 and TRBJ1-2, with 7 bases matching TRBD1. This CDR3 spans 11 amino acids. Germline V CDR1 and CDR2: DFQATT, SNEGSKA (reference sequence). The J segment lost 11 bases and the V segment lost 5 bases, leaving 8 bases of the junction unmatched. CDR3 sequence reads: CSASDRERYTF. CDR3 sequence (DNA): TGCAGTGCTTCCGACAGGGAGCGGTACACCTTC.

J is TRBJ2-1 and V is TRBV19; D gene ambiguous. Germline loops: CDR1 LNHDA, CDR2 SQIVND (reference sequence). V lost 8 bases and J lost 0, with 11 bases in between. The CDR3 covers 14 residues. CDR3 protein: CASSYDFSYNEQFF. The DNA of the CDR3 is TGTGCCAGTTCCTACGACTTCTCCTACAATGAGCAGTTCTTC.

The rearrangement links TRBV30 to TRBJ1-2, with TRBD1 matching 8 bases. Trimming at V came to 2 bases and at J to 4 bases, leaving 9 bases not matched to a gene. The CDR3 totals 15 residues. Germline CDR1 is GTSNPN and CDR2 is SVGIG (reference sequence). CDR3 sequence reads: CAWSITGGLVYGYTF. The CDR3 coding sequence is TGTGCCTGGAGTATTACAGGGGGACTTGTCTATGGCTACACCTTC.

Only one count was recorded for this clone. The gene calls are TRBV15 and TRBJ1-1; D possibly corresponds to TRBD1 (5 bases). This CDR3 is built from 17 residues. V was trimmed by 1 base and J by 0 bases, leaving 15 bases between them. Germline-derived CDR1 and CDR2 are LNHNV and YYDKDF (reference sequence). CDR3 sequence reads: CATSRGGVNTLNTEAFF. Written as DNA, the CDR3 is TGTGCCACCAGCAGAGGGGGGGTGAACACGTTGAACACTGAAGCTTTCTTT. Drawing the rest from reference TRBV15 and TRBJ1-1, the complete variable domain is DAMVIQNPRYQVTQFGKPVTLSCSQTLNHNVMYWYQQKSSQAPKLLFHYYDKDFNNEADTPDNFQSRRPNTSFCFLDIRSPGLGDTAMYLCATSRGGVNTLNTEAFFGQGTRLTVV.

The V gene is TRBV7-2, the J gene TRBJ2-1, with a tentative D call TRBD2 (5 bases). CDR1 and CDR2 (germline): SGHTA, FQGNSA. Trimming cost V 1 base and J 4 bases, with 11 bases left between them. This CDR3 contains 15 residues. CDR3 nucleotides: TGTGCCAGCAGCTTAGGGGAGCTCAGGTACAATGAGCAGTTCTTC. Encoded protein: CASSLGELRYNEQFF.

The rearrangement uses TRBV6-6 and TRBJ1-1; 7 bases line up with TRBD1. The J segment lost 8 bases and the V segment lost 6 bases, leaving 12 bases of the junction unmatched. The CDR3 is 14 residues long. The V gene's germline CDR1 is MNHNY and CDR2 SVGAGI (reference sequence). This chain's CDR3 is CASSPRQGFAEAFF. DNA of the CDR3: TGTGCCAGCAGCCCCCGACAGGGTTTTGCCGAAGCTTTCTTT.

The CDR3 DNA reads as TGCAGCGTTGAAAAACACATTAACACTGAAGCTTTCTTT. This sequence encodes CSVEKHINTEAFF. The chain combines TRBV29-1 with TRBJ1-1; D unclear. The CDR3 contains 13 residues. The germline CDR1 and CDR2 sequences are SQVTM and ANQGSEA. V lost 2 bases and J 2 bases, leaving 9 bases between the germline ends.

V gene TRBV6-5 combines with J gene TRBJ1-2, with a possible D match to TRBD1 (5 bases). Germline V gene sequence: CDR1 MNHEY, CDR2 SVGAGI. Trimming removed 2 bases at V and 5 bases at J, with 18 bases between. The CDR3 length is 16 residues. CDR3 nucleotides: TGTGCCAGCAGTTACATGGCAGGGAGGTCAAAGTATGGCTACACCTTC. It yields the protein CASSYMAGRSKYGYTF.

J is TRBJ2-7 and V is TRBV6-5, with D possibly being TRBD2 (6 bases). CDR3 length equals 14 residues. CDR1 is MNHEY, CDR2 SVGAGI, per germline. Between the trimmed V and J ends, which lost 0 bases and 2 bases, there was a span of 8 bases. As DNA, the CDR3 is TGTGCCAGCAGTTACTCGCGGGGCGCCTACGAGCAGTACTTC. Translated, it gives CASSYSRGAYEQYF.

This chain connects TRBV7-9 to TRBJ1-2, with unresolved D. The germline V gene encodes CDR1 SEHNR and CDR2 FQNEAQ (reference sequence). This CDR3 spans 15 amino acids. V was clipped by 1 base and J by 4 bases, with 13 bases between them. CDR3 protein: CASSLDPAVGYGYTF. The CDR3 coding sequence is TGTGCCAGCAGCTTAGACCCCGCGGTAGGCTATGGCTACACCTTC.

The chain links TRBV24-1 to TRBJ2-5; possible D gene TRBD2, 6 bases. The length of the CDR3 is 13 residues. V lost 9 bases and J lost 3, with 13 bases in between. Germline V gene lookup returns CDR1 KGHDR and CDR2 SFDVKD. CDR3 sequence: CATSRGGEETQYF. The CDR3 nucleotides read TGTGCCACCTCTCGCGGAGGGGAAGAGACCCAGTACTTC.

This rearrangement joins TRBV3-1 (or the pseudogene TRBV3-2) to TRBJ2-5; weak D call: TRBD2 (6 bases). Germline CDR1 reads LGHDT; CDR2 reads YNNKEL (reference sequence). The CDR3 runs 15 residues. Trimming took 4 bases from V and 2 from J, leaving 14 bases between them. In DNA form, the CDR3 reads TGTGCCAGCAGCCCTTGGGGGGATGAGCAAGAGACCCAGTACTTC. Translating gives CASSPWGDEQETQYF.

This clone has only one observation. The V and J genes are TRBV28 and TRBJ1-5; 7 positions match TRBD1. The CDR3 sequence is 15 residues long. Germline V gives CDR1 MDHEN, CDR2 SYDVKM. V was clipped by 5 bases and J by 3 bases; unmatched bases: 7. The CDR3 loop reads CASSPWDRYNQPQHF. For the CDR3, the DNA is TGTGCCAGCAGTCCGTGGGACAGATACAATCAGCCCCAGCATTTT. Complete variable domain (other parts from reference TRBV28 and TRBJ1-5): DVKVTQSSRYLVKRTGEKVFLECVQDMDHENMFWYRQDPGLGLRLIYFSYDVKMKEKGDIPEGYSVSREKKERFSLILESASTNQTSMYLCASSPWDRYNQPQHFGDGTRLSIL.

This clone was counted a few times. The CDR3 loop reads CASSRIGVGTEAFF. The CDR3 DNA reads TGTGCCAGCAGCCGGATCGGAGTGGGCACTGAAGCTTTCTTT. This chain connects TRBV5-4 to TRBJ1-1; D not resolved. Trimming removed 4 bases at V and 4 bases at J, with 14 bases between. The CDR3 consists of 14 residues. Germline CDR1 SGHNT, CDR2 YYREEE (reference sequence). The full variable domain, in which reference TRBV5-4 and TRBJ1-1 provide the parts outside the CDR3, is ETGVTQSPTHLIKTRGQQVTLRCSSQSGHNTVSWYQQALGQGPQFIFQYYREEENGRGNFPPRFSGLQFPNYSSELNVNALELDDSALYLCASSRIGVGTEAFFGQGTRLTVV.

This clone was picked up a small number of times. The chain has TRBV3-1 (or the pseudogene TRBV3-2) and TRBJ1-5; tentative D call: TRBD1 (5 bases). V lost 1 base, J lost 5 bases, and 12 bases lay in between. Germline assignment: CDR1 LGHDT and CDR2 YNNKEL (reference sequence). The CDR3 runs 15 residues. CDR3 sequence (DNA): TGTGCCAGCAGCCAAGGGGGGAGGGAGGATCAGCCCCAGCATTTT. Amino acids: CASSQGGREDQPQHF.

This clone was picked up a small number of times. V gene TRBV2 combines with J gene TRBJ1-4; a weak D match, TRBD1 (5 bases). This CDR3 contains 17 residues. Germline V gives CDR1 SNHLY, CDR2 FYNNEI. The germline V and J ends were trimmed by 5 bases and 4 bases, with 20 bases remaining between them. The CDR3 region has the DNA TGTGCCAGCAGTAAAAGGTCTACAGACAGCTATAATGAAAAACTGTTTTTT. Residues: CASSKRSTDSYNEKLFF. Full variable domain (outside the CDR3, taken from reference TRBV2 and TRBJ1-4): EPEVTQTPSHQVTQMGQEVILRCVPISNHLYFYWYRQILGQKVEFLVSFYNNEISEKSEIFDDQFSVERPDGSNFTLKIRSTKLEDSAMYFCASSKRSTDSYNEKLFFGSGTQLSVL.

The rearrangement joins TRBV24-1 to TRBJ1-5; D not certain. The germline CDR1 and CDR2 sequences are KGHDR and SFDVKD. V lost 5 bases and J 6 bases, leaving 13 bases between the germline ends. This CDR3 region has 14 residues. In nucleotides, the CDR3 is TGTGCCACCAGTGTTTCGGGGAGGCTTCAGCCCCAGCATTTT. Protein product: CATSVSGRLQPQHF.